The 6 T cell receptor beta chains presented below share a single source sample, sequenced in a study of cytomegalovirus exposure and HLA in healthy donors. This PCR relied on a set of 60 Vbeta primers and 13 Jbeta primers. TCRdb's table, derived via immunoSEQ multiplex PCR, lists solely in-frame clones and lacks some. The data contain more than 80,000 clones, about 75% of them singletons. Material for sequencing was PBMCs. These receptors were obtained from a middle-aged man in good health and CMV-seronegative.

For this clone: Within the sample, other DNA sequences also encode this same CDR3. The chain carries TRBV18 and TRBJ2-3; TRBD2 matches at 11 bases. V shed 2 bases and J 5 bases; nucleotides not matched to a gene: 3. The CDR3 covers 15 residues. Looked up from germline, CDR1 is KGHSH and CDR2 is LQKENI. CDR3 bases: TGTGCCAGCTCACCAGGCACTAGCGGGGGAGATACGCAGTATTTT. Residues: CASSPGTSGGDTQYF.

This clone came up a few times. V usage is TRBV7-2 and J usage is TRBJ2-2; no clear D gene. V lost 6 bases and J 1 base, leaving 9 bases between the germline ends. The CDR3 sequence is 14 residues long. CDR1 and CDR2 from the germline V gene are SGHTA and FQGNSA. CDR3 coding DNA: TGTGCCAGCAGGAGCGACTGGAACACCGGGGAGCTGTTTTTT. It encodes CASRSDWNTGELFF.

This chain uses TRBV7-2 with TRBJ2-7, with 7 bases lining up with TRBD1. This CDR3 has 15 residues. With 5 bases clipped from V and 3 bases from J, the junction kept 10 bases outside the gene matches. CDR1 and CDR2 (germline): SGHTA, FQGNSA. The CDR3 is CASSPDRVSLYEQYF. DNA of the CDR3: TGTGCCAGCAGCCCAGACAGGGTTTCTCTCTACGAGCAGTACTTC.

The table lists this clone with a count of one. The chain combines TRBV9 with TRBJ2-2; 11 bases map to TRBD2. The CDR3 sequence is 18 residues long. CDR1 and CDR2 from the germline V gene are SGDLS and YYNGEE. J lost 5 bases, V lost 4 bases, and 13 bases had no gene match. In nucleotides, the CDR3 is TGTGCCAGCAGCAAACCCGCACCACTAGCGGGGGAGACCGGGGAGCTGTTTTTT. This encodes CASSKPAPLAGETGELFF.

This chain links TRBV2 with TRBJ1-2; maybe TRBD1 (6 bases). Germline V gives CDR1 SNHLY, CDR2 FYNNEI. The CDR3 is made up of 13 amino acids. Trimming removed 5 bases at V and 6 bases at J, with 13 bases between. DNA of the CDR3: TGTGCCAGCAGTCTACAGGGTGGCGATGGCTACACCTTC. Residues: CASSLQGGDGYTF. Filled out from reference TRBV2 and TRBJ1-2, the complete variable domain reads EPEVTQTPSHQVTQMGQEVILRCVPISNHLYFYWYRQILGQKVEFLVSFYNNEISEKSEIFDDQFSVERPDGSNFTLKIRSTKLEDSAMYFCASSLQGGDGYTFGSGTRLTVV.

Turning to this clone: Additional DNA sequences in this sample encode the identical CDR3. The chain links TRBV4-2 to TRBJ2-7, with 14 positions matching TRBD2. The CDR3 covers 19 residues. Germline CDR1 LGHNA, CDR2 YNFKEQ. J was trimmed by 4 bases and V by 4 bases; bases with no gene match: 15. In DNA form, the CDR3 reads TGTGCCAGCAGCCTTCCCGGGACTAGCGGGGGTGGACAACGGTACGAGCAGTACTTC. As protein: CASSLPGTSGGGQRYEQYF.